Shown below are 5 T cell receptor beta chains from a single sample sequenced in a study of early T cells in non-severe SARS-CoV-2 infection (dated by TCRdb to the early 2020s). Libraries were made using 5' RACE. The data were produced on a NextSeq 500. TCRdb reworked the public reads: Q25 trimming with fastp, MiXCR clone assembly, productive beta chains retained. A single entry per CDR3 protein holds the most common genes and DNA from its merged rows. The table for this sample lists about 69,000 distinct CDR3 sequences; roughly 10% of them were counted only once. The top ten clones comprise 4.5% to 6.5% of the sample. Sequencing was performed on whole blood. These receptors all come from an adult who was a healthcare worker with PCR-confirmed SARS-CoV-2 infection or an uninfected control (not recorded which).

This clonotype was found many times. This chain connects TRBV5-1 to TRBJ1-6; D is possibly TRBD1 (6 bases). Germline V lookup: CDR1 SGHRS, CDR2 YFSETQ. The CDR3 length is 13 residues. Trimming cost V 4 bases and J 8 bases, with 10 bases left between them. CDR3 region: CASSQGLDSPLHF. For the CDR3, the DNA is TGCGCCAGCAGCCAGGGGTTGGATTCACCCCTCCACTTT.

This clonotype turned up a few times. The V call is TRBV9, the J call TRBJ2-3; D ambiguous. This CDR3 is 16 amino acids long. Germline V gene data show CDR1 as SGDLS and CDR2 as YYNGEE. The V and J ends lost 0 bases and 0 bases respectively, with 11 bases between them. CDR3 DNA sequence: TGTGCCAGCAGCGTAGGCCCATCCACTAGCACAGATACGCAGTATTTT. As protein: CASSVGPSTSTDTQYF.

The CDR3 here is CASSTDSDYGYTF. As DNA, the CDR3 is TGTGCCAGCAGCACCGACAGCGACTATGGCTACACCTTC. This chain connects TRBV5-4 to TRBJ1-2; TRBD1 might be the D (5 bases). CDR1 is SGHNT and CDR2 is YYREEE in the germline V gene (reference sequence). The CDR3 extends over 13 amino acids. V gave up 4 bases and J gave up 3 bases, with 10 bases separating them.

This chain joins TRBV5-1 and TRBJ2-7, with D tentatively TRBD1 or TRBD2 (6 bases each). The CDR3 consists of 14 residues. Germline V gene lookup returns CDR1 SGHRS and CDR2 YFSETQ. Trimming took 5 bases from V and 7 from J, leaving 19 bases between them. The CDR3 region is CASSPSFRGGEQYF. As DNA, the CDR3 is TGCGCCAGCAGTCCCAGCTTCAGGGGAGGAGAGCAGTACTTC.

This clonotype has more than one count but fewer than ten. The chain is built from TRBV19 and TRBJ2-1, with 9 bases that match TRBD2. The CDR3 totals 19 residues. The V gene end was trimmed by 0 bases and the J gene end by 6 bases; junction bases not matched to a gene: 15. Looked up from germline, CDR1 is LNHDA and CDR2 is SQIVND (reference sequence). CDR3 sequence (DNA): TGTGCCAGTAGTATAGATCCGGGACTAGCCTTACTTCACCTCAATGAGCAGTTCTTC. This encodes CASSIDPGLALLHLNEQFF.